A single TCR beta chain is shown here with its context. Time point here: blood 2 weeks post-SBRT. The sample's treatment: 15 Gy SBRT to primary tumor, nephrectomy 4 weeks later. The data were taken from a study of radiation and T cells in renal cell carcinoma. Repertoires were generated with immunoSEQ multiplex PCR, while TCRdb's copy carries only in-frame clones and drops some. The data show 25,000 to 30,000 clones, more than 65% seen once. Germline CDR1 MDHEN, CDR2 SYDVKM. The CDR3 totals 13 residues. Trimming stripped 5 bases from V and 7 bases from J, with 15 bases between. This chain joins TRBV28 and TRBJ2-7; D is perhaps TRBD1 (5 bases). The receptor was derived from a man aged 55-75 years with renal cell carcinoma. This material consisted of blood, taken from a patient whose treatment included radiotherapy and nephrectomy. The CDR3 nucleotides read TGTGCCAGCAGTACACTTAGGGGTGTTGAGCAGTACTTC. It is translated as CASSTLRGVEQYF.